The following is a T cell receptor (beta chain) sequence with its context. This specimen comes from a study of blood T cell repertoires in COVID-19. Unmatched junction bases numbered 4, after V lost 2 bases and J lost 4 bases. Germline V gene sequence: CDR1 SEHNR, CDR2 FQNEAQ (reference sequence). CDR3 size: 14 residues. The assay was immunoSEQ multiplex PCR, and TCRdb's table has in-frame clones only and misses some. The sample lists a few hundred thousand clones, about 90% occurring once. The source material was PBMCs or T cells enriched from blood (not recorded which). V gene TRBV7-9 combines with J gene TRBJ1-2; 7 bases are shared with TRBD1. The TCR comes from a woman between 18 and 29 years old with acute COVID-19. In nucleotides, the CDR3 is TGTGCCAGCAGCTTATCCGGGACAGTCTATGGCTACACCTTC. Its translation: CASSLSGTVYGYTF. Full variable domain (remainder filled in from reference TRBV7-9 and TRBJ1-2): DTGVSQNPRHKITKRGQNVTFRCDPISEHNRLYWYRQTLGQGPEFLTYFQNEAQLEKSRLLSDRFSAERPKGSFSTLEIQRTEQGDSAMYLCASSLSGTVYGYTFGSGTRLTVV.